This T cell receptor beta chain was retrieved from a study of blood T cells in healthy people across ages (dated by TCRdb to about 2015). At the level of the whole study: In model experiments, roughly one uniquely barcoded TCR beta cDNA molecule per two T cells was captured by template switching. The study measured age-related changes in TCR beta repertoire diversity using deep sequencing normalized with unique cDNA molecular identifiers. Four age groups were formed from the donors: young (average approximately 16 years), middle-aged (around 41), aged (roughly 56) and long-lived (82). To avoid experimental bias, donors of different ages were spread randomly across the sequencing lanes. Using the same blood draw, the study looked at two additional independent replicas of 1 million unique cDNA reads for two donors, one aged 18 to 30 and the other aged 80 or older. Results the study describes overall, beyond this receptor: Because donor CMV infection status was unknown, age-related changes in expanded clonotypes were potentially confounded. Observed TCR beta diversity per million T cells fell roughly linearly with age, and a significant reduction was already apparent by age roughly 41. Because profiling used bulk unsorted PBMCs, naive and antigen-experienced compartments could not be compared conclusively. The percentage of naive T cells measured by flow cytometry correlated strongly with observed TCR beta diversity. Total diversity estimates from one million sequenced T cells were considered lower bounds and underestimates. Compared with the aged group, the long-lived group had more naive CD4+ T cells, fewer expanded clones and increased TCR diversity, suggesting age selection.

Looking up the germline V gene yields CDR1 MDHEN and CDR2 SYDVKM. The junction carries 13 bases between V and J, which are trimmed by 7 bases and 4 bases respectively. From its cysteine to its phenylalanine, the CDR3 spans 14 amino acids. This entry keeps only the CDR3 DNA: 42 bases, framed from base 1. Receptor libraries were prepared by 5' RACE. Sequenced on an Illumina HiSeq 2500. The second PCR ran for roughly 6 to 11 cycles and used a J-beta primer mix along with a sample-barcoded 5' primer. A template-switch 5' adaptor carrying 12 random nucleotides introduced a unique molecular identifier onto each TCR beta cDNA molecule. Each sample yielded at least 3 million CDR3-containing paired-end reads. First-strand cDNA was synthesized from all RNA with the Mint cDNA synthesis kit, primed by a TRBC-specific oligonucleotide. Following uracil-DNA glycosylase treatment, all cDNA underwent a first 18-cycle PCR with the universal primers M1SS and BC2_uni_R. Processing in the source paper ran as follows. Each sample was normalized by randomly selecting 1 million high-quality reads, each carrying a distinct molecular identifier. Instead of being binned into consensus sequences, reads that shared molecular identifiers were thrown out. MiTCR, run with a Q25 quality threshold and the strictest error-elimination algorithm, handled CDR3 identification, clonotype clustering and error correction. A nonparametric unseen species model with Euler transformation was used to estimate lower-bound total TCR beta diversity. TCRdb ran its own pipeline on the public reads, namely fastp trimming at Q25 and MiXCR clone calling, and kept in-frame beta chains. All rows with the same CDR3 protein become a single entry with the most common DNA and genes. The V and J calls were determined by TCRdb, not by the authors. A total of approximately 690,000 distinct CDR3 sequences appear in this sample, less than 45% of them only once. The ten largest account for around 30% of the sample.

With regard to this clonotype: Its antigen target is currently unknown. No base-level quality is on record; no much larger clone is a single base apart.

The roughly 42 donors, aged about 6 to 95 years, were systemically healthy Caucasian individuals from Russia. About 10 milliliters of peripheral blood were drawn from each donor into EDTA-treated Vacutainer tubes. Ficoll-Paque density-gradient centrifugation was used to isolate PBMCs, with at least 7 million per sample. Trizol reagent was used to extract total RNA from PBMCs, with at least 5.5 micrograms per sample. For every donor, flow cytometry on a PBMC aliquot measured the percentage of naive CD45RAhigh/CD27high T cells. This clonotype was sampled from a man older than 75 in good health. Recombination linked TRBV28 to TRBJ2-2; a tentative D call is TRBD1 (6 bases match). Sequenced sample: blood. DNA sequence: TGTGCCAGCACCCGAGCAGGGGCCACCGGGGAGCTGTTTTTT. Translated, it reads CASTRAGATGELFF.